This entry describes one T cell receptor beta chain. Its antigen is undetermined. These data originate in a study of cytomegalovirus exposure and HLA in healthy donors. Study-wide results and caveats: According to an earlier analysis, most TCR beta V segments yielded productive rearrangements about 90% or about 30% of the time.

PCR amplification relied on 60 Vbeta primers (plus 13 Jbeta primers). Sequenced by immunoSEQ multiplex PCR; TCRdb stores in-frame clones only, minus some. The table records around 110,000 clones, around 83% of them present only once. With 7 bases clipped from V and 6 bases from J, the junction kept 18 bases outside the gene matches. Germline CDR1 SEHNR, CDR2 FQNEAQ (reference sequence). The CDR3 has 18 residues. The rearrangement uses TRBV7-9 and TRBJ1-4; 9 nucleotides line up with TRBD1. Sequencing was performed on PBMCs. The TCR was taken from a man aged 30 to 39 in good health and CMV-seropositive. The CDR3 bases are TGTGCCAGCAACCAATACCCAGGTTGGGGACAGGGAGATGAAAAACTGTTTTTT. Amino acids: CASNQYPGWGQGDEKLFF.